The T cell receptor (beta chain) under discussion was sequenced for a study of cytomegalovirus exposure and HLA in healthy donors. The CDR3 extends over 15 amino acids. Germline V gene data show CDR1 as SNHLY and CDR2 as FYNNEI. With 8 bases clipped from V and 1 base from J, the junction kept 6 bases outside the gene matches. Primers for the PCR totalled 60 Vbeta and 13 Jbeta. Profiled with immunoSEQ multiplex PCR; TCRdb holds only in-frame clones, not every one. Of 90,000 to 140,000 clones listed, over 75% are singletons. This rearrangement joins TRBV2 to TRBJ2-3; TRBD2 matches 10 bases. The clonotype originates from a man under 40 in good health and CMV-seropositive. The sample was PBMCs. The CDR3 protein is CASGPLAGGTDTQYF. As DNA, the CDR3 is TGTGCCAGCGGCCCTCTAGCGGGGGGCACAGATACGCAGTATTTT.